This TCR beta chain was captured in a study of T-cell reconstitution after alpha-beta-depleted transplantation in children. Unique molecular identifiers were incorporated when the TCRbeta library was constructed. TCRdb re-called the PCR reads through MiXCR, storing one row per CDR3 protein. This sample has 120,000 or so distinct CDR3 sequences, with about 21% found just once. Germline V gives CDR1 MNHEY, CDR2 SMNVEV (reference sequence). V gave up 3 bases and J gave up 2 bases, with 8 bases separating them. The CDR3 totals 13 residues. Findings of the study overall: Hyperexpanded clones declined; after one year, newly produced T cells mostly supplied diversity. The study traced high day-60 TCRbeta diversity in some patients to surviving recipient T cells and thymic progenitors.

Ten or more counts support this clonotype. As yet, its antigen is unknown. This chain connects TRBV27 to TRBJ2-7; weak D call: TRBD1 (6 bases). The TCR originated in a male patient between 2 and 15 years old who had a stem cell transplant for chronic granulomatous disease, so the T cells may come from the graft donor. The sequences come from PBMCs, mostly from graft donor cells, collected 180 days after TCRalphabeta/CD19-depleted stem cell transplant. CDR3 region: CASSFWGPYEQYF. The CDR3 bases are TGTGCCAGCAGTTTCTGGGGGCCCTACGAGCAGTACTTC.